This T cell receptor (beta chain) was profiled in a study of molecular identifiers for immune sequencing clone quantification. With respect to this clonotype: A clone one base away is much larger, so this may be a read error.

MiXCR, applied by TCRdb to the PCR reads, yields one record per CDR3 protein. The sample has around 480,000 distinct CDR3 sequences; around a fifth are singletons. The CDR3 has 14 amino acids. Germline values: CDR1 LNHNV, CDR2 YYDKDF (reference sequence). Sequenced sample: naive CD8+ T cells from blood, with Jurkat cell RNA spiked in. Described subset: FACS-sorted CD8+CD4-CCR7+CD45RA+ naive T cells. This receptor was identified in a human donor in good health. Some libraries in this study had Jurkat cell RNA spiked in. V is TRBV15 and J is TRBJ2-7; D is perhaps TRBD1 (5 bases). Written as DNA, the CDR3 is TGTGCCACCAGTCAAGATCATGGGGCCTACGAGCAGTGCTTC. Translating it yields CATSQDHGAYEQCF.